What follows are 26 T cell receptor beta chains derived from one specimen sequenced in a study of OX40 agonist ivuxolimab in advanced cancers. Sequenced by immunoSEQ multiplex PCR; TCRdb stores in-frame clones only, minus some. The sample contains some 86,000 clones, about 85% of which appear only once. Sequenced material: CD4+ or CD8+ T cells sorted from blood, taken in a trial of the OX40 agonist ivuxolimab. Receptors originate from an adult with an advanced solid tumor such as melanoma, head and neck, liver or kidney cancer.

The gene calls are TRBV27 and TRBJ2-2; 7 nucleotides line up with TRBD1. V was clipped by 7 bases and J by 7 bases; unmatched bases: 3. CDR3 length: 12 amino acids. Germline V lookup: CDR1 MNHEY, CDR2 SMNVEV (reference sequence). Written as DNA, the CDR3 is TGTGCCAGCAACAGGGGAAGCGGGGAGCTGTTTTTT. Amino acid sequence: CASNRGSGELFF.

This chain joins TRBV7-9 and TRBJ2-1; D gene ambiguous. Germline CDR1 reads SEHNR; CDR2 reads FQNEAQ (reference sequence). Trimming took 5 bases from V and 5 from J, leaving 7 bases between them. This CDR3 region has 12 residues. The CDR3 nucleotides read TGTGCCAGCAGCCCGGCTAACAATGAGCAGTTCTTC. Encoded protein: CASSPANNEQFF.

This clone occurred a few times. The chain employs TRBV10-3 and TRBJ2-5, with 12 bases lining up with TRBD1. CDR1 is ENHRY, CDR2 SYGVKD, per germline. V lost 6 bases to trimming and J lost 3 bases; unmatched junction nucleotides: 5. The CDR3 consists of 15 residues. In nucleotides, the CDR3 is TGTGCCATCAGCGCCGGGACAGGGGGCGAAGAGACCCAGTACTTC. Translating it yields CAISAGTGGEETQYF.

The chain has TRBV11-3 and TRBJ2-3, with D unresolved. The germline V gene has CDR1 SGHNT and CDR2 YENEEA. The V gene lost 2 bases and the J gene lost 2 bases, with 11 bases spanning the gap. The CDR3 has 15 residues. CDR3 loop: CASSLSSANTDTQYF. CDR3 in DNA: TGTGCCAGCAGCTTAAGCTCAGCAAACACAGATACGCAGTATTTT.

This rearrangement joins TRBV11-3 to TRBJ2-2; 10 bases match TRBD1. This CDR3 has 13 amino acids. V trimming: 4 bases; J trimming: 7 bases; junction bases outside the gene matches: 0. Germline CDR1 reads SGHNT; CDR2 reads YENEEA. The CDR3 protein is CASSWTGGGELFF. CDR3 bases: TGTGCCAGCAGCTGGACAGGGGGCGGGGAGCTGTTTTTT.

The genes are TRBV6-5 and TRBJ2-7, with TRBD1 matching over 7 bases. This CDR3 is built from 14 residues. Germline values: CDR1 MNHEY, CDR2 SVGAGI. The V and J ends lost 4 bases and 4 bases, in that order; junction bases with no gene match: 7. The CDR3 reads CASSLDREVYEQYF. DNA for the CDR3: TGTGCCAGCAGTTTAGACAGGGAAGTTTACGAGCAGTACTTC.

The V call is TRBV2, the J call TRBJ2-7; D not certain. Looked up from germline, CDR1 is SNHLY and CDR2 is FYNNEI. CDR3 size: 12 residues. The ends were cut back, 0 bases at V and 9 bases at J, with 9 bases in the middle. CDR3 sequence reads: CASSEASALQYF. CDR3 DNA: TGTGCCAGCAGTGAAGCGTCGGCTCTGCAGTACTTC.

This chain uses TRBV4-1 with TRBJ1-3; the D is unclear. The germline V gene encodes CDR1 MGHRA and CDR2 YSYEKL. The CDR3 runs 16 residues. The V end lost 1 base, the J end lost 5 bases, and 15 bases lay between the germline ends. The CDR3 region has the DNA TGCGCCAGCAGCCAAGGATCACAACATGGGCGAAACACCATATATTTT. Amino acid sequence: CASSQGSQHGRNTIYF.

This chain uses TRBV15 with TRBJ2-5; 8 nucleotides line up with TRBD1. The better agreement between TRBJ2-7 and the DNA end casts doubt on the J call. Germline lookup yields CDR1 LNHNV and CDR2 YYDKDF (reference sequence). The CDR3 sequence is 13 residues long. Written as DNA, the CDR3 is TGTGCCACCAGCCCCGGGACAGGCTACGAGCAGTACTTC. It yields the protein CATSPGTGYEQYF.

V is TRBV18 and J is TRBJ2-7, with D possibly being TRBD2 (5 bases). Germline CDR1 KGHSH, CDR2 LQKENI. Trimming stripped 6 bases from V and 5 bases from J, with 17 bases between. The CDR3 runs 14 residues. Written as DNA, the CDR3 is TGTGCCAGCTCCCCAGTAGGTAACGGGAACGAGCAGTACTTC. It specifies CASSPVGNGNEQYF.

The chain uses TRBV19 and TRBJ2-1; perhaps TRBD1 as D (6 bases). The CDR3 has 17 residues. The germline V and J ends were trimmed by 1 base and 8 bases, with 21 bases remaining between them. Germline V gene sequence: CDR1 LNHDA, CDR2 SQIVND (reference sequence). CDR3 sequence reads: CASSIAHSRGFGYEQFF. The CDR3 nucleotides are TGTGCCAGTAGTATAGCCCATAGCAGGGGATTCGGGTATGAGCAGTTCTTC.

The chain has TRBV4-1 and TRBJ2-1; 7 positions match TRBD2. The CDR3 has 16 amino acids. Looked up from germline, CDR1 is MGHRA and CDR2 is YSYEKL. After removal of 0 bases from V and 4 bases from J, the junction contained 6 bases not matched to a gene. CDR3 amino acids: CASSQEGGSLYNEQFF. As DNA, the CDR3 is TGCGCCAGCAGCCAAGAGGGCGGGAGCCTATACAATGAGCAGTTCTTC.

This clone is a singleton in its sample. The rearrangement joins TRBV5-1 to TRBJ2-5, with 12 bases identical to TRBD2. Gene TRBJ2-7 matches the end of the DNA better, so the J call may be wrong. Germline V CDR1 and CDR2: SGHRS, YFSETQ. This CDR3 contains 16 residues. CDR3 bases: TGCGCCAGCAGCTTGGGTCGAGGACTAGCGGGACGCGAGCAGTACTTC. This codes for CASSLGRGLAGREQYF.

The rearrangement uses TRBV7-9 and TRBJ2-3; D might be TRBD1 (6 bases). V was shortened by 7 bases and J by 6 bases, with 11 bases between the two germline ends. Germline V CDR1 and CDR2: SEHNR, FQNEAQ (reference sequence). This CDR3 is built from 12 residues. For the CDR3, the DNA is TGTGCCAGCACTGGGACAAGCGATACGCAGTATTTT. Residues: CASTGTSDTQYF.

V gene TRBV11-2 combines with J gene TRBJ2-3, with D unresolved. This CDR3 has 15 amino acids. Deletions cut 0 bases from V and 0 bases from J, with 7 bases between. Germline V gene sequence: CDR1 SGHAT, CDR2 FQNNGV. CDR3 in amino acids: CASSLESPSTDTQYF. In DNA form, the CDR3 reads TGTGCCAGCAGCTTAGAGTCCCCTAGCACAGATACGCAGTATTTT.

Points on this clone: Germline is not matched at one junction end, which may reflect a read error. The chain carries TRBV2 and TRBJ1-5; D perhaps matches TRBD1 (6 bases). CDR1 and CDR2 from the germline V gene are SNHLY and FYNNEI. This CDR3 is built from 15 residues. The chain's CDR3 is CASSASQGGNRPQHF. The CDR3 DNA reads TGTGCCAGCAGTGCCTCACAGGGCGGCAATCGGCCCCAGCATTTT. The full variable domain, its missing parts supplied by reference TRBV2 and TRBJ1-5, is EPEVTQTPSHQVTQMGQEVILRCVPISNHLYFYWYRQILGQKVEFLVSFYNNEISEKSEIFDDQFSVERPDGSNFTLKIRSTKLEDSAMYFCASSASQGGNRPQHFGDGTRLSIL.

The chain employs TRBV15 and TRBJ2-3, with unresolved D. The germline V and J ends were trimmed by 5 bases and 6 bases, with 9 bases remaining between them. Germline CDR1 reads LNHNV; CDR2 reads YYDKDF (reference sequence). The CDR3 is 12 amino acids. CDR3 nucleotides: TGTGCCACCAGCGTGGATGGGGATACGCAGTATTTT. Protein product: CATSVDGDTQYF.

The chain links TRBV7-2 to TRBJ2-2; D is uncertain. The CDR3 sequence is 15 residues long. Trimming took off 5 bases at V and 7 bases at J, with 17 bases between the two ends. Germline V gene sequence: CDR1 SGHTA, CDR2 FQGNSA. CDR3 DNA sequence: TGTGCCAGCAGCCCCCACCACACAACTGGCGGGGAGCTGTTTTTT. It yields the protein CASSPHHTTGGELFF. Complete variable domain (other parts from reference TRBV7-2 and TRBJ2-2): GAGVSQSPSNKVTEKGKDVELRCDPISGHTALYWYRQSLGQGLEFLIYFQGNSAPDKSGLPSDRFSAERTGGSVSTLTIQRTQQEDSAVYLCASSPHHTTGGELFFGEGSRLTVL.

Notes on this clone: The junction differs from germline at one of its ends, possibly a read error. This chain links TRBV13 with TRBJ1-2; a weak D match, TRBD1 (5 bases). CDR1 is PRHDT, CDR2 FYEKMQ, per germline (reference sequence). This CDR3 is 16 amino acids long. CDR3 sequence: CASSLDGAPGYYGYTF. The CDR3 DNA is TGTGCCAGCAGTTTAGATGGGGCCCCGGGGTATTATGGCTACACCTTC.

This chain connects TRBV19 to TRBJ2-1; 7 bases are shared with TRBD2. V gave up 7 bases and J gave up 9 bases; unmatched junction bases: 15. The germline V gene encodes CDR1 LNHDA and CDR2 SQIVND (reference sequence). The CDR3 length is 15 residues. Here the CDR3 reads CASKVGREKSGEQFF. The DNA of the CDR3 is TGTGCCAGTAAAGTAGGGCGGGAGAAGTCCGGTGAGCAGTTCTTC.

With regard to this clone: Within the sample, other DNA sequences also encode this same CDR3. The rearrangement joins TRBV7-9 to TRBJ2-2; D remains ambiguous. Germline lookup yields CDR1 SEHNR and CDR2 FQNEAQ (reference sequence). Trimming stripped 6 bases from V and 3 bases from J, with 8 bases between. The CDR3 has 13 residues. The CDR3 bases are TGTGCCAGCAGTTGGGTGGACACCGGGGAGCTGTTTTTT. It codes for CASSWVDTGELFF.

V usage is TRBV6-1 and J usage is TRBJ1-2, with D possibly matching TRBD1 (6 bases). The V gene's germline CDR1 is MNHNS and CDR2 SASEGT. V was clipped by 3 bases and J by 9 bases, with 8 bases between them. CDR3 length: 11 residues. The CDR3: CASSDGTRYTF. CDR3 DNA: TGTGCCAGCAGTGATGGGACACGCTACACCTTC.

This sequence joins TRBV2 and TRBJ1-6; D ambiguous. This CDR3 comprises 14 residues. V was trimmed by 4 bases and J by 5 bases, leaving 9 bases between them. Germline-derived CDR1 and CDR2 are SNHLY and FYNNEI. CDR3 sequence reads: CASSARPDNSPLHF. The CDR3, as DNA: TGTGCCAGCAGTGCTCGGCCGGATAATTCACCCCTCCACTTT.

The J gene is TRBJ2-5, the V gene TRBV7-9, with 10 positions matching TRBD1. The J call may be mistaken, given a closer DNA end match to TRBJ2-7. This CDR3 has 15 residues. Germline V gene lookup returns CDR1 SEHNR and CDR2 FQNEAQ (reference sequence). The CDR3 reads CASSPLGTGAHEQYF. As DNA, the CDR3 is TGTGCCAGCAGCCCACTCGGGACAGGGGCCCACGAGCAGTACTTC.

The J gene is TRBJ1-2, the V gene TRBV28; 11 bases align to TRBD1. CDR3 size: 14 residues. Germline V CDR1 and CDR2: MDHEN, SYDVKM. The V and J ends lost 7 bases and 7 bases, in that order; junction bases with no gene match: 8. For the CDR3, the DNA is TGTGCCAGCACCGGACAGGGGGCTCCTCGTGGCTACACCTTC. Encoded protein: CASTGQGAPRGYTF.

The genes are TRBV11-2 and TRBJ1-2; no definite D call. The CDR3 has 12 residues. CDR1 and CDR2 (germline): SGHAT, FQNNGV. V shed 5 bases and J shed 0 bases, with 4 bases lying between them. The CDR3 DNA is TGTGCCAGCAGCCAGACTAACTATGGCTACACCTTC. This gives the protein CASSQTNYGYTF.